The TCR beta chain described here comes from a study of metastatic and nonmetastatic thyroid tumors (TCRdb year 2020). Background on the whole study: For patients with malignant and with benign thyroid disease, the researchers compared repertoires between peripheral blood samples and tumor or nodule tissue samples. The full study reports these points: In both blood and tumor samples, malignant tumors were reported to have significantly higher TCR beta diversity than benign nodules.

The sample holds many counts of this clone. The antigen it binds to is not known. No base-level quality is on record; no much larger clone is a single base apart. Measured from the cysteine to the phenylalanine, the CDR3 is 13 residues long. The entry retains the CDR3 DNA only, 39 bases that are in frame from base 1. The germline V gene (reference sequence) yields DFQATT for CDR1 and SNEGSKA for CDR2. Trimming takes 3 bases from V and 5 bases from J, and the germline ends sit 13 bases apart. Preparation of the library involved PCR. The instrument was an Illumina HiSeq 4000. High-throughput sequencing was used to profile the TCR beta-chain CDR3 region of each patient. Per the authors' processing: The researchers built a classifier to tell apart papillary thyroid cancer patients with distant metastasis, based on CDR3 differences among clinicopathological groups. The Shannon index was used to measure repertoire diversity, and the Morisita-Horn index was used to measure how similar tumor and blood repertoires were. Clones were called with MiXCR by TCRdb after fastp trimmed the public reads at Q25, and only in-frame beta chains were retained. TCRdb's processing, not the authors' own work, is the source of the V and J calls. The sample table holds some 38,000 clones, of which 19% were seen once. Jointly, the top ten make up around 19% of the sample.

No patient had received any treatment before thyroid surgery. Using T-cell receptor beta sequencing, the study looked back at clinical samples from patients collected from the early 2010s to the late 2010s. Material for sequencing was blood. The TCR comes from a female donor with papillary thyroid cancer or a benign thyroid nodule (not recorded which). Some clones in this sample may be carry-over from other donors' samples. The chain joins TRBV20-1 to TRBJ1-1; the D segment could be TRBD1, given 5 matching bases. DNA sequence: TGCAGTGCTAGCCAAGGGTCAGGGACTGAAGCTTTCTTT. Translated, it reads CSASQGSGTEAFF.